The TCR beta chain described here comes from a study of T cell repertoires in cytomegalovirus infection. The V segment lost 2 bases and the J segment 2 bases; nucleotides outside the gene matches: 3. The germline V gene has CDR1 SGHTA and CDR2 FQGNSA. This CDR3 is 15 amino acids long. This clonotype was detected many times. Its antigen remains unidentified. TCRdb independently ran MiXCR on the reads; one entry per CDR3 protein. This sample has 68,000 or so distinct CDR3 sequences, with under 25% found just once. Study-level points and caveats: Frequencies of public TCR beta families were cumulated, and this identified carriers of CMV plus the relevant HLA. In two of eight donors, the top clonotype was HLA-C-restricted CMV-specific.

This TCR derives from a human donor in good health (CMV status not recorded). Some clones in this sample may be carry-over from other donors' samples. J is TRBJ2-7 and V is TRBV7-2, with 10 bases fitting TRBD2. The sequenced material came from PBMCs, sequenced either directly or after in vitro stimulation (not recorded which). In DNA, the CDR3 is TGTGCCAGCAGCTTAAGGCTAGCGGGAGCCTACGAGCAGTACTTC. Translating gives CASSLRLAGAYEQYF.